This T cell receptor (beta chain) was captured by sequencing in a study of post-analysis software for immune sequencing data. Whole-study context: The courses of disease that were included comprised relapsing-remitting, secondary progressive and progressive-relapsing multiple sclerosis.

Unique molecular identifiers had been added to the TCR beta cDNA libraries. Starting from roughly 1.1 to 9.2 million T cells, the study yielded about 540,000 cDNA molecules. TCRdb re-called the PCR reads with MiXCR, one entry per CDR3 protein. The table includes some 370,000 distinct CDR3 sequences, around 37% detected once. As concerns this clonotype: Its target is not known. One end of the junction varies from germline; a read error may be responsible.

Overall study results and limits: Normalized Chao1 diversity was significantly reduced in patients versus controls. With F measure, samples from one preparation batch clustered together strongly. Among several TRBV segments more frequent in patients than controls were TRBV5-6, TRBV5-1 and TRBV20-1.

CDR3 size: 14 residues. The germline V gene has CDR1 SGHTA and CDR2 FQGNSA. The sequencing sample was made of blood. V is TRBV7-2 and J is TRBJ2-2; D is perhaps TRBD2 (5 bases). This receptor was identified in a girl under 18 with multiple sclerosis. CDR3 residues: CASSLAKGTGELLF. In DNA form, the CDR3 reads TGTGCCAGCAGCTTAGCGAAAGGCACCGGGGAGCTGTTGTTT.